Following are 19 T cell receptor beta chains from one sample sequenced in a study of T-cell reconstitution after alpha-beta-depleted transplantation in children. Unique molecular identifiers were used in preparing the TCRbeta library. TCRdb reprocessed the PCR reads via MiXCR and lists one record per CDR3 protein. The data show about 200,000 distinct CDR3 sequences, approximately 7% seen once. The sample was PBMCs, taken before TCRalphabeta/CD19-depleted stem cell transplant. These receptor sequences come from a boy aged 2 to 10 with acute lymphoblastic leukemia, due to receive a stem cell transplant.

This clonotype was seen once. J is TRBJ2-3 and V is TRBV7-2, with 7 bases lining up with TRBD2. In germline, CDR1 is SGHTA, CDR2 FQGNSA. V was pared by 3 bases and J by 3 bases, with 3 bases of the junction left unmatched. This CDR3 is 14 amino acids long. The CDR3 region has the DNA TGTGCCAGCAGCTTCAATAGCGGGACAGATACGCAGTATTTT. Translated: CASSFNSGTDTQYF.

A remark on this clonotype: One end of the junction does not line up with germline, which may come from a read error. The J gene is TRBJ2-7, the V gene TRBV5-4; no clear D. The CDR3 runs 13 residues. Germline V gene sequence: CDR1 SGHNT, CDR2 YYREEE (reference sequence). In nucleotides, the CDR3 is TGTGCCAGCGGCTTTGGGCCCCACTACGAGCAGTACTTC. It codes for CASGFGPHYEQYF.

This clonotype was counted at least ten times. The rearrangement joins TRBV9 to TRBJ2-5; TRBD2 aligns across 13 bases. The CDR3 is 16 residues long. Trimming cost V 4 bases and J 2 bases; bases outside gene matches: 5. Germline V gene lookup returns CDR1 SGDLS and CDR2 YYNGEE. This CDR3 is CASSLPGLAGQETQYF. CDR3 sequence (DNA): TGTGCCAGCAGCTTACCGGGACTAGCGGGGCAAGAGACCCAGTACTTC.

The sample holds many counts of this clonotype. The genes are TRBV5-5 and TRBJ2-2; D not certain. The CDR3 is 14 amino acids. Per germline, CDR1 SGHKS and CDR2 YYEKEE (reference sequence). The V end was cut by 4 bases, the J end by 7 bases, with 14 bases between. The chain's CDR3 is CASSDIQHGGELFF. DNA of the CDR3: TGTGCCAGCAGCGACATTCAACACGGCGGGGAGCTGTTTTTT.

The chain carries TRBV28 and TRBJ1-5, with D possibly TRBD1 on 6 matching bases. Looked up from germline, CDR1 is MDHEN and CDR2 is SYDVKM. V lost 9 bases to trimming and J lost 3 bases, with 12 bases between them. The CDR3 extends over 13 amino acids. The CDR3 region is CASSQGLNQPQHF. The CDR3 DNA reads TGTGCCAGTTCACAGGGCCTCAATCAGCCCCAGCATTTT.

This clonotype showed up just a few times. The chain employs TRBV7-9 and TRBJ2-5; 8 bases line up with TRBD1. The length of the CDR3 is 16 residues. V lost 4 bases, J lost 3 bases, and 10 bases stayed unmatched. The germline V gene encodes CDR1 SEHNR and CDR2 FQNEAQ (reference sequence). The CDR3 sequence: CASSSLGQGPKETQYF. The CDR3 DNA is TGTGCCAGCAGCTCCCTCGGACAGGGTCCGAAAGAGACCCAGTACTTC.

The V gene is TRBV4-2, the J gene TRBJ1-2; 8 nucleotides agree with TRBD1. The CDR3 totals 17 residues. From germline, CDR1 is LGHNA and CDR2 YNFKEQ. V was pared by 2 bases and J by 8 bases, with 16 bases of the junction left unmatched. CDR3 bases: TGTGCCAGCAGCCAAAATCAAGGGGGGACAGGCGGGCTCGGCTACACCTTC. This gives the protein CASSQNQGGTGGLGYTF.

This clonotype showed up many times. As DNA, the CDR3 is TGTGCCAGCAGTTACGGGACAGCAAATGAGCAGTTCTTC. Translated: CASSYGTANEQFF. The chain joins TRBV6-5 to TRBJ2-1; 7 nucleotides line up with TRBD1. This CDR3 is 13 amino acids long. Germline values: CDR1 MNHEY, CDR2 SVGAGI. After removal of 2 bases from V and 7 bases from J, the junction contained 2 bases not matched to a gene.

The sample holds many counts of this clonotype. This rearrangement joins TRBV20-1 to TRBJ2-7; either TRBD1 or TRBD2 may fit D (5 bases each). Trimming removed 3 bases at V and 2 bases at J, with 14 bases between. Germline V lookup: CDR1 DFQATT, CDR2 SNEGSKA (reference sequence). The CDR3 spans 14 residues. In DNA, the CDR3 is TGCAGTGCTAGGTTCCCAGGGCGGGCCTACGAGCAGTACTTC. This translates into CSARFPGRAYEQYF.

This clonotype was seen repeatedly, ten times or more. The rearrangement uses TRBV24-1 and TRBJ2-3; TRBD2 matches at 8 bases. Germline trimming cut 3 bases from V and 7 bases from J; bases unmatched to any gene: 11. The CDR3 sequence is 16 residues long. Germline V gene lookup returns CDR1 KGHDR and CDR2 SFDVKD. CDR3 amino acids: CATSDSTSGPLHTQYF. DNA for the CDR3: TGTGCCACCAGTGATAGCACTAGCGGCCCCTTGCATACGCAGTATTTT.

The chain links TRBV12-3 or TRBV12-4 to TRBJ1-5; possibly TRBD1 for D (5 bases). Deletions cut 7 bases from V and 1 base from J, with 14 bases between. The CDR3 length is 15 residues. The CDR3 nucleotides read TGTGCCAGCACCCTCACAGGAGGCAGCAATCAGCCCCAGCATTTT. Translating it yields CASTLTGGSNQPQHF.

In its sample, this clonotype was seen a few times. The gene calls are TRBV6-6 and TRBJ1-2; TRBD1 aligns across 8 bases. Looked up from germline, CDR1 is MNHNY and CDR2 is SVGAGI (reference sequence). J gave up 4 bases and V 5 bases, and 3 bases lay outside the gene matches. The CDR3 totals 13 residues. CDR3 bases: TGTGCCAGCAGTAGGACAGGGCCCTATGGCTACACCTTC. Amino acid sequence: CASSRTGPYGYTF.

This clonotype was picked up many times. The chain is built from TRBV12-3 or TRBV12-4 and TRBJ2-1; D is ambiguous. The CDR3 covers 11 residues. V was cut by 6 bases and J by 9 bases, with 9 bases left in between. The CDR3 is CASSPGPEQFF. The DNA for the CDR3 is TGTGCCAGCAGCCCAGGACCTGAGCAGTTCTTC.

The chain is built from TRBV15 and TRBJ2-2, with unresolved D. The CDR3 runs to 14 residues. The V gene's germline CDR1 is LNHNV and CDR2 YYDKDF (reference sequence). Trimming cost V 3 bases and J 3 bases, with 8 bases left between them. The CDR3 loop is CATSRPGDTGELFF. The CDR3 region has the DNA TGTGCCACCAGCAGGCCTGGGGACACCGGGGAGCTGTTTTTT.

The chain carries TRBV9 and TRBJ1-2; a weak D match, TRBD1 (5 bases). Germline V gene lookup returns CDR1 SGDLS and CDR2 YYNGEE. V was shortened by 0 bases and J by 4 bases, with 10 bases between the two germline ends. The CDR3 runs to 14 residues. CDR3 DNA: TGTGCCAGCAGCGTAGGGGACGGATCCTATGGCTACACCTTC. Translation: CASSVGDGSYGYTF.

The chain uses TRBV6-5 and TRBJ1-5, with D possibly being TRBD1 (5 bases). Trimming took off 2 bases at V and 7 bases at J, with 12 bases between the two ends. CDR3 length: 14 residues. CDR1 and CDR2 from the germline V gene are MNHEY and SVGAGI. This CDR3 reads CASSYDGARQPQHF. CDR3 coding DNA: TGTGCCAGCAGTTACGACGGGGCGAGGCAGCCCCAGCATTTT.

The chain joins TRBV4-1 to TRBJ2-6; no clear D gene. The CDR3 extends over 16 amino acids. Germline values: CDR1 MGHRA, CDR2 YSYEKL. V was cut by 4 bases and J by 2 bases, with 12 bases left in between. CDR3 sequence: CASSRLGIAGANVLTF. Written as DNA, the CDR3 is TGCGCCAGCAGCCGCCTGGGGATAGCTGGGGCCAACGTCCTGACTTTC.

This clonotype was counted ten times or more. The chain employs TRBV15 and TRBJ2-2; D assignment may be TRBD1 or TRBD2 (7 bases each). CDR3 length: 15 residues. V lost 1 base and J lost 5, with 11 bases in between. CDR1 is LNHNV and CDR2 is YYDKDF in the germline V gene (reference sequence). CDR3 nucleotide sequence: TGTGCCACCAGCAGAGCAGGGGGAGGGACCGGGGAGCTGTTTTTT. This gives the protein CATSRAGGGTGELFF.

This clonotype was counted between two and nine times. An end of the junction does not agree with germline; a read error may underlie this. The chain joins TRBV7-2 to TRBJ2-5, with TRBD2 as a possible D gene (6 bases). The V gene's germline CDR1 is SGHTA and CDR2 FQGNSA. This CDR3 contains 13 residues. CDR3 amino acids: CASSLQLAARLHF. CDR3 nucleotide sequence: TGTGCCAGCAGCTTGCAGTTAGCGGCCCGTTTACACTTC. Drawing the rest from reference TRBV7-2 and TRBJ2-5, the complete variable domain is GAGVSQSPSNKVTEKGKDVELRCDPISGHTALYWYRQSLGQGLEFLIYFQGNSAPDKSGLPSDRFSAERTGGSVSTLTIQRTQQEDSAVYLCASSLQLAARLHFGPGTRLLVL.